This T cell receptor beta chain was retrieved from a study of blood T cell repertoires in COVID-19. Study-wide context: COVID-19 samples from acute and convalescent phases originated in the United States, Italy and Spain. PBMCs, B-cell-depleted T cells, or T cells provided the cDNA or gDNA that made up the material.

Per the original data handling: Reference gene primer amplification yielded estimated nucleated cell counts. Repertoires were generated with immunoSEQ multiplex PCR, while TCRdb's copy carries only in-frame clones and drops some. The V and J calls and clone size are taken from that table; D and trimming were inferred from the DNA. This table has 200,000 to 250,000 clones, 84% appearing once. Germline loops: CDR1 MDHEN, CDR2 SYDVKM. CDR3 length: 13 residues. Trimming pared 7 bases from V and 7 bases from J, leaving 16 bases between. This sequence originates from a woman aged 45-65 years with active or convalescent COVID-19. The sequencing input was peripheral blood. The J gene is TRBJ1-2, the V gene TRBV28, with D hard to call. In DNA, the CDR3 is TGTGCCAGCACCGAGGGTTTAAGGCTTGGCTACACCTTC. The encoded protein is CASTEGLRLGYTF.